This TCR beta chain was profiled in a study of T cell repertoires in cytomegalovirus infection (dated by TCRdb to about 2019). For the wider study: Because public TCR beta signatures pointed to carriage of CMV infection together with the matching HLA type, the HLA type of each donor mattered for the analysis. Overall study outcomes, separate from this receptor: Cumulative frequency of public TCR beta family members discriminated carriers of CMV infection plus the relevant HLA type in this cohort and an independent approximately 370-donor cohort. In the ex vivo response, HLA-C-restricted CMV-specific TCR beta clonotypes were dominant, and in two of eight donors the single most frequent clonotype came from this HLA-C-restricted group.

The reads were generated on an Illumina HiSeq 1500. TCRdb's own reprocessing of the public reads used fastp at Q25 and MiXCR and kept productive beta chains. Duplicate CDR3 protein sequences are folded into a single record with the most common DNA and genes. Here the sample has hundreds of thousands of distinct CDR3 sequences; roughly 10% occur a single time. The ten biggest clones cover 10% of the sample. In its sample, this clonotype was seen many times. The specificity of this receptor is unknown. There are no base qualities to consult, and no much larger clone falls within one base. The sequencing input was PBMCs. The TCR originated in a human donor in good health (CMV status not recorded). Some clones in this sample may be carry-over from other donors' samples.

CDR3 loop: CASSDGESQPQHF. The DNA is TGTGCCAGCAGTGACGGGGAGAGTCAGCCCCAGCATTTT. This chain joins TRBV6-1 to TRBJ1-5, with no confidently assigned D gene. Trimming at the junction amounts to 3 bases on V and 6 bases on J, and the germline ends lie 9 bases apart. The germline V gene provides CDR1 MNHNS and CDR2 SASEGT. The CDR3 sequence holds 13 residues, the cysteine and phenylalanine included. Only the CDR3 portion is preserved as DNA: 39 bases, with reading frame beginning at the first base.